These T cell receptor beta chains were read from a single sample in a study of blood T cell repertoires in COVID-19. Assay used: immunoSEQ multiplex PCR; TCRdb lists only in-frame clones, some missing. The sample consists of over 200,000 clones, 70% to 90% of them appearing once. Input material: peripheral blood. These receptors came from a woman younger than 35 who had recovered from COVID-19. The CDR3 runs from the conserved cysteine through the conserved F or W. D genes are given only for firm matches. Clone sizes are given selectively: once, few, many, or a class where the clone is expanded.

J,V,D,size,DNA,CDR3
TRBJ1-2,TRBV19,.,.,TGTGCCAGTAGTATATTGGCGGGGGACCACTATGGCTACACCTTC,CASSILAGDHYGYTF
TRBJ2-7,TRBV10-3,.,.,TGTGCCATCAGTGAGGCAGTCACCTACGAGCAGTACTTC,CAISEAVTYEQYF
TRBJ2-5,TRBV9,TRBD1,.,TGTGCCAGCACCTCGGGACAGGGGGTACAAGAGACCCAGTACTTC,CASTSGQGVQETQYF
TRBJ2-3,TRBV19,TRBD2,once,TGTGCCAGTAGTATACGGGAGGGCCACACAGATACGCAGTATTTT,CASSIREGHTDTQYF
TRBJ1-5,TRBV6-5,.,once,TGTGCCAGCAGTCCTAATCACAGGGACGATCAGCCCCAGCATTTT,CASSPNHRDDQPQHF
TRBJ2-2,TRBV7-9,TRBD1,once,TGTGCCAGCAGCTTACCCCAGGGGGATATATGGACCGGGGAGCTGTTTTTT,CASSLPQGDIWTGELFF
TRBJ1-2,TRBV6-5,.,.,TGTGCCACACAGTCCTATGGCTACACCTTC,CATQSYGYTF
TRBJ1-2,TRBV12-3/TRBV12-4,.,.,TGTGCCAGTGGGACTGACTATGGCTACACCTTC,CASGTDYGYTF
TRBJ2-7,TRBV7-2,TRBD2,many,TGTGCCAGCAGCTCTTCGGGACTAGCTGTCTACGAGCAGTACTTC,CASSSSGLAVYEQYF
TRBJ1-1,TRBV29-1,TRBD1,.,TGCAGCCGGTCACCCGGGACAGGGGAATCTAAGGTGACTGAAGCTTTCTTT,CSRSPGTGESKVTEAFF
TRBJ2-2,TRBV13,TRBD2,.,TGTGCCAGCAGCCTAGCGGGAGGCACCGGGGAGCTGTTTTTT,CASSLAGGTGELFF
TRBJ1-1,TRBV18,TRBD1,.,TGTGCCAGCTCACCCTTCTCTCAACAGGGGCTGTTGATCACTGAAGCTTTCTTT,CASSPFSQQGLLITEAFF
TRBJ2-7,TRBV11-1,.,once,TGTGCCAGCAGCCCTCCAGGCTCCCTTTACGAGCAGTACTTC,CASSPPGSLYEQYF
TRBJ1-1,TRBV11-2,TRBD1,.,TGTGCCAGCAGCTTAGGGGGGCGGAGGGGGCAGGCTTTCTTT,CASSLGGRRGQAFF
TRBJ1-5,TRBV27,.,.,TGTGCCAGCAGTTTGGACTTATCTCAGCCCCAGCATTTT,CASSLDLSQPQHF
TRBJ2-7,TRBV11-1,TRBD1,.,TGTGCCAGCAGCCCCCGGACAGGGGACGAGCAGTACTTC,CASSPRTGDEQYF
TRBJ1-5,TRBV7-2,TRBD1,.,TGTGCCAGCAGCTTAAGCACAGGGGCCCCAAATCAGCCCCAGCATTTT,CASSLSTGAPNQPQHF
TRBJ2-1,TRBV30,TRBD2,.,TGTGCCTGGAGTCCGAACCTACTAGCGGGATTTTACAATGAGCAGTTCTTC,CAWSPNLLAGFYNEQFF
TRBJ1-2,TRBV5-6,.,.,TGTGCCAGCAGCCTCCCGGGAATCCTAGTCTATGGCTACACCTTC,CASSLPGILVYGYTF
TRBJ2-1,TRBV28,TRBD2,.,TGTGCCAGCACCCGGGAGGGGGTTAGCTCCTACAATGAGCAGTTCTTC,CASTREGVSSYNEQFF
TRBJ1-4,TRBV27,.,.,TGTGCCAGCAGTCACCGGGACTCATTTAATGAAAAACTGTTTTTT,CASSHRDSFNEKLFF
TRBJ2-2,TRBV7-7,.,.,TGTGCCAGCAGCGACTACGGGGAGCTGTTTTTT,CASSDYGELFF
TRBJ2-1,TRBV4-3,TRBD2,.,TGCGCCAGCAGCCCCAGGTGGCTAGCGGGAGGACCCTACAATGAGCAGTTCTTC,CASSPRWLAGGPYNEQFF
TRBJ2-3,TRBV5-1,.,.,TGCGCCAGCAGCTTGGGAATTCCCTTGCCCTCGGCAGATACGCAGTATTTT,CASSLGIPLPSADTQYF
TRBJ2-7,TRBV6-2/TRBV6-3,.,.,TGTGCCAGCAGTTACTCCATCTCGGACATGGACATAGCCTACGAGCAGTACTTC,CASSYSISDMDIAYEQYF
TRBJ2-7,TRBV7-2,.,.,TGTGCCAGCAGCAGCCTAGGTAGCTACGAGCAGTACTTC,CASSSLGSYEQYF
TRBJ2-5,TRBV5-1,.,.,TGCGCCAGCAGCTTGGGGGCGGGGTACCAAGAGACCCAGTACTTC,CASSLGAGYQETQYF
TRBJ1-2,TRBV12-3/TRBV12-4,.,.,TGTGCCACACGGTTGAATGGCTACACCTTC,CATRLNGYTF
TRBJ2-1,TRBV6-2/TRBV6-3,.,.,TGTGCCAGCAGTCAACCTTCTACCATCTCCTACAATGAGCAGTTCTTC,CASSQPSTISYNEQFF
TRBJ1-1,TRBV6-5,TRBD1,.,TGTGCCATCTTGACAGGGGGGGGATCATACACTGAAGCTTTCTTT,CAILTGGGSYTEAFF
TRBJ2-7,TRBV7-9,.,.,TGTGCCAGCAGCTTGCACTCGAGAGGCGAGCAGTACTTC,CASSLHSRGEQYF
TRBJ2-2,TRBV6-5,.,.,TGTGCCAGCAGTCGGTTCACCAACACCGGGGAGCTGTTTTTT,CASSRFTNTGELFF
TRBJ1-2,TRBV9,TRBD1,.,TGTGCCAGCAGCGCAGGACAGGGCCACTATGGCTACACCTTC,CASSAGQGHYGYTF
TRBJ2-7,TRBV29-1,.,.,TGCAGCGTTGATGGAGGTGTGAATGGCAGCTCCTACGAGCAGTACTTC,CSVDGGVNGSSYEQYF
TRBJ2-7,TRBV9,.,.,TGTGCCAGCAGCCCAGCGGTGTATGCCTACGAGCAGTACTTC,CASSPAVYAYEQYF
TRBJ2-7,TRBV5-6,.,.,TGTGCCAGCAGCTTGGCCGAGGCCGAGCAGTACTTC,CASSLAEAEQYF
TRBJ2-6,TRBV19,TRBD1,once,TGTGCCAGTAGTGCCACCGGGACAGGGTCTGGGGCCAACGTCCTGACTTTC,CASSATGTGSGANVLTF
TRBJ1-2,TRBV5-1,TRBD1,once,TGCGCCAGCAGCTTGGGGACAGGGAGGGAAGGATATGGCTACACCTTC,CASSLGTGREGYGYTF
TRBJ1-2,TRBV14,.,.,TGTGCCAGCAGCCAAGGTCCAGCGACCTATGGCTACACCTTC,CASSQGPATYGYTF
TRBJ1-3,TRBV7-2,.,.,TGTGCCAGCAGTTATCAGGGCTCTGGAAACACCATATATTTT,CASSYQGSGNTIYF
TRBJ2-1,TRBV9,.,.,TGTGCCAGCAGCGTAGATGCGGGATACAGTCATGAGCAGTTCTTC,CASSVDAGYSHEQFF
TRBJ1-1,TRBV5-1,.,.,TGCGCCAGCAGCTTGGCCACGCTGGAGGGCATGAACACTGAAGCTTTCTTT,CASSLATLEGMNTEAFF
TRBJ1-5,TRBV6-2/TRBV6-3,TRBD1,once,TGTGCCAGCAGTTCGAACGACAGGGGGAATCAGCCCCAGCATTTT,CASSSNDRGNQPQHF
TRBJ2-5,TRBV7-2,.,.,TGTGCCAGCAGCTTAGGGACTTCGCGGAAAGAGACCCAGTACTTC,CASSLGTSRKETQYF
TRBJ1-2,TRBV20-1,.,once,TGCAGTGCTGTGGCAGTGGATGGCTACACCTTC,CSAVAVDGYTF
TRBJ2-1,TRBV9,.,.,TGTGCCAGCAGCAAACTATCTAGCGTCGAGCAGTTCTTC,CASSKLSSVEQFF
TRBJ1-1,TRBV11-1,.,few,TGTGCCAGCAGCCGGACAGATAGCACTGAAGCTTTCTTT,CASSRTDSTEAFF
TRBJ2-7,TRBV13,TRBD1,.,TGTGCCAGCAGCCTGGGACAGGGGGCCTACGAGCAGTACTTC,CASSLGQGAYEQYF
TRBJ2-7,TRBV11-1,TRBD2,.,TGTGCCAGCAGCTCCGGGACTAGCGGGATCTACGAGCAGTACTTC,CASSSGTSGIYEQYF
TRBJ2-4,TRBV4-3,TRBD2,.,TGCGCCAGCAGCCAAGAGGTCTGGGGGACTAGCGGGAAAAACATTCAGTACTTC,CASSQEVWGTSGKNIQYF
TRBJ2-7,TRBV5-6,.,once,TGTGCCAGCAGCTTATGGGCCCGCGAGCAGTACTTC,CASSLWAREQYF
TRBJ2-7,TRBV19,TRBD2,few,TGTGCCAGTAGTATAGGTGCGGGAGTACACGAGCAGTACTTC,CASSIGAGVHEQYF
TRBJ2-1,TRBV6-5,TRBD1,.,TGTGCCAGCAGTTGGGGACAGGGATACAATGAGCAGTTCTTC,CASSWGQGYNEQFF
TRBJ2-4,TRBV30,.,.,TGTGCCTGGAGTAATCGGGATTCCAAAAACATTCAGTACTTC,CAWSNRDSKNIQYF
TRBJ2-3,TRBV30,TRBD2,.,TGTGCCGCCTCGGGACTAGCGGGAGTGATCTTCACAGATACGCAGTATTTT,CAASGLAGVIFTDTQYF
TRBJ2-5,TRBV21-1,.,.,TGTGCCAGCAGTAACAGGGTAGGGGAGACCCAGTACTTC,CASSNRVGETQYF
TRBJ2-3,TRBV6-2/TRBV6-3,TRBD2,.,TGTGCCAGCAGTTACGATTTAGCGGGAGGTTCAGATACGCAGTATTTT,CASSYDLAGGSDTQYF